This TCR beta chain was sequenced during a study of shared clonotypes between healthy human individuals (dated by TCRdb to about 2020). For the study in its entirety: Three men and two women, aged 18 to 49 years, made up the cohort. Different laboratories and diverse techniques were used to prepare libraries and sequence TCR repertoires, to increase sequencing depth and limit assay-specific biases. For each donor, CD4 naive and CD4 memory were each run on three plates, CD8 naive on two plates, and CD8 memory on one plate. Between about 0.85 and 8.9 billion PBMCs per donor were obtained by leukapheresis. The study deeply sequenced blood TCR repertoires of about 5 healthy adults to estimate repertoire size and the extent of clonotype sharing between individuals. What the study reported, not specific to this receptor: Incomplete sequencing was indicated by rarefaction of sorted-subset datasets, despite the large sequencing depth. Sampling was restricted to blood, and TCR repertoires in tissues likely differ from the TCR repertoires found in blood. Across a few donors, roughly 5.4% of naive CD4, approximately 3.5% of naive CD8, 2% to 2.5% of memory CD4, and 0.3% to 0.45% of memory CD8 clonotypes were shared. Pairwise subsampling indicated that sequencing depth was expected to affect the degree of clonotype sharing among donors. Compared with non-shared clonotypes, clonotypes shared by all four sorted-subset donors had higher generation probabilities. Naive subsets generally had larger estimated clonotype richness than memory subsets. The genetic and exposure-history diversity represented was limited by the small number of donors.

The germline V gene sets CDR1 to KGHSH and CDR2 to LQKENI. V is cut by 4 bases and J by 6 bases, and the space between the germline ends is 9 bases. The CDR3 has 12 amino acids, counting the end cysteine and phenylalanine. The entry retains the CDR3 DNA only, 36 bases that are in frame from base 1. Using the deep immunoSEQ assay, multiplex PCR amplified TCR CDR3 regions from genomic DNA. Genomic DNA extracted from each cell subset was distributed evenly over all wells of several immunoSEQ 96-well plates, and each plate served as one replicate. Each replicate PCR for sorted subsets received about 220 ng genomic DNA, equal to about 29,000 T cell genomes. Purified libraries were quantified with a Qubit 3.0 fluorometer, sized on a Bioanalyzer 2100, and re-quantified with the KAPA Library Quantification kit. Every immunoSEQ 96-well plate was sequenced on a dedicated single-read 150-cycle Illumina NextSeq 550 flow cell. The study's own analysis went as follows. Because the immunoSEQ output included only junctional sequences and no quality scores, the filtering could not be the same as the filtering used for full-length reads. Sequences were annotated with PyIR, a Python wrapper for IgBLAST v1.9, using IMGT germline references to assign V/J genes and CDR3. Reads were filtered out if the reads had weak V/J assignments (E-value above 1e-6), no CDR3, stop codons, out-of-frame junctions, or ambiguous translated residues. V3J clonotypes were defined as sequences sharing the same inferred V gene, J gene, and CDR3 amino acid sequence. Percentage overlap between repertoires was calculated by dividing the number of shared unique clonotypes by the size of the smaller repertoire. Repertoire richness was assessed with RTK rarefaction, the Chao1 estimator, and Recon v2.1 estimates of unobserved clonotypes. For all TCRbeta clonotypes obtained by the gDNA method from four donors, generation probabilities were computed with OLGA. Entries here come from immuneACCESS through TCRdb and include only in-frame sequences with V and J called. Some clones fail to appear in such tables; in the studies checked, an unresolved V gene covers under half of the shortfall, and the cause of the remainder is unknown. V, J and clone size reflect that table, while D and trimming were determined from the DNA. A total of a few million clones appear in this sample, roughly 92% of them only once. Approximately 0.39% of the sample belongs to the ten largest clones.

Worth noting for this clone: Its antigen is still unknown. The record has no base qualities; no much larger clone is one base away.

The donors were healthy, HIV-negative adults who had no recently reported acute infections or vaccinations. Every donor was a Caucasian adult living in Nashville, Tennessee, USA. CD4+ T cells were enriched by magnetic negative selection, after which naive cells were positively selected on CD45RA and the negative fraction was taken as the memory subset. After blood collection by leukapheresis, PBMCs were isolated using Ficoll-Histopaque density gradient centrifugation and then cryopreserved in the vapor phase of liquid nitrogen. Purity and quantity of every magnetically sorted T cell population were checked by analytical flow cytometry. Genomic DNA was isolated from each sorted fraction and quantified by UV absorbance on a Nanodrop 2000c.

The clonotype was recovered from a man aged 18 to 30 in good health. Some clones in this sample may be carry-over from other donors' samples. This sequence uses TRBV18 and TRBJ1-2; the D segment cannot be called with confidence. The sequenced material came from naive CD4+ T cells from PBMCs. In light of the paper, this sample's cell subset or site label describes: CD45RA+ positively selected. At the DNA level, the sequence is TGTGCCAGCTCACAAGAGGGCAATGGCTACACCTTC. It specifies CASSQEGNGYTF.